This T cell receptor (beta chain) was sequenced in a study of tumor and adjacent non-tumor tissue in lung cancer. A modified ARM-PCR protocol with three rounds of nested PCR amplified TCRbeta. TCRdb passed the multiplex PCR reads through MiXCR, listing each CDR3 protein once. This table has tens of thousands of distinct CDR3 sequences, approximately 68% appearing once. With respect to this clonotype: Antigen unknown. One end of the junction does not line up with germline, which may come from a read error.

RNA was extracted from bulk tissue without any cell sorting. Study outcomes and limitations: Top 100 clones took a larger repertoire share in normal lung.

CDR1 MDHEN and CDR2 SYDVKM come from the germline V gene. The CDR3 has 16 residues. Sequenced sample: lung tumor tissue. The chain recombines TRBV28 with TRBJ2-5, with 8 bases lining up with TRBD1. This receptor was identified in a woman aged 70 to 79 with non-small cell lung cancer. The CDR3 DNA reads TGTGCCAGCAGCCCCCGACAGGGGACGGTTTCAGAGACCCAGTGCTTC. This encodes CASSPRQGTVSETQCF.